Each of the 3 T cell receptor beta chains below was sequenced from the same sample in a study of human T cells and chemical hapten exposure. Time point given: pre-sensitization, week 0. Treatment here: therapeutic diphenylcyclopropenone sensitization with weekly scalp DPC. TCRdb ran MiXCR on the RACE reads and lists one entry per CDR3 protein. Altogether 240,000 or so distinct CDR3 sequences are present, 7% to 10% being singletons, with the ten largest covering over 2%. Here the sequenced sample was whole blood, taken in connection with sensitization to the hapten diphenylcyclopropenone (DPC). The source of these receptors is a woman between 40 and 50 years old with alopecia areata. Some clones in this sample may be carry-over from other donors' samples.

V gene TRBV5-1 combines with J gene TRBJ2-3, with 14 nucleotides matching TRBD2. V was clipped by 4 bases and J by 5 bases; unmatched bases: 3. Per the germline V gene, CDR1 is SGHRS and CDR2 is YFSETQ. The CDR3 loop spans 15 amino acids. The CDR3 coding sequence is TGCGCCAGCAGCATGGGACTAGCGGGAGTAGATACGCAGTATTTT. Protein: CASSMGLAGVDTQYF.

In its sample, this clonotype was seen a few times. The CDR3 is CAIRGSGPGEAAQYF. CDR3 bases: TGTGCCATCAGGGGGTCCGGACCCGGCGAGGCGGCGCAGTACTTC. This chain uses TRBV10-3 with TRBJ2-7, with D uncertain. This CDR3 has 15 residues. The germline CDR1 and CDR2 sequences are ENHRY and SYGVKD. V was shortened by 6 bases and J by 9 bases, with 24 bases between the two germline ends.

This clonotype was detected a few times. This rearrangement joins TRBV29-1 to TRBJ1-5, with D maybe TRBD1 (6 bases). Trimming pared 4 bases from V and 5 bases from J, leaving 12 bases between. Per germline, CDR1 SQVTM and CDR2 ANQGSEA. The CDR3 loop spans 13 amino acids. CDR3 residues: CSVAGAGYQPQHF. The DNA for the CDR3 is TGCAGCGTTGCGGGGGCGGGATATCAGCCCCAGCATTTT. Filled out from reference TRBV29-1 and TRBJ1-5, the complete variable domain reads SAVISQKPSRDICQRGTSLTIQCQVDSQVTMMFWYRQQPGQSLTLIATANQGSEATYESGFVIDKFPISRPNLTFSTLTVSNMSPEDSSIYLCSVAGAGYQPQHFGDGTRLSIL.